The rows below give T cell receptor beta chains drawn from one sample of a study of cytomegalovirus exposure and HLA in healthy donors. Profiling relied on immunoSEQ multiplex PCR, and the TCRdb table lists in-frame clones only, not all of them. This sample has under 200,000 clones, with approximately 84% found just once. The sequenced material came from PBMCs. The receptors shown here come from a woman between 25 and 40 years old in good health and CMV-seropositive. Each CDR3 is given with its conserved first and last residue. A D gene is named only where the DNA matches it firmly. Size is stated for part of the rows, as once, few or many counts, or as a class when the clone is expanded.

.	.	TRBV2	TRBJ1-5	TGTGCCAGCAGAGCCCTCGGCGGGGTCGGCAATCAGCCCCAGCATTTT	CASRALGGVGNQPQHF
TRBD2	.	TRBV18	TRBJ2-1	TGTGCCAGCTCACCCATTGCCCTTCCTAGGGGTGCGGGGGGTGAGCAGTTCTTC	CASSPIALPRGAGGEQFF
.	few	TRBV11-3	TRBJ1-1	TGTGCCAGCAGCTTAAGACAGAACACTGAAGCTTTCTTT	CASSLRQNTEAFF
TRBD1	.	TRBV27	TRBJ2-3	TGTGCCAGCAGTTCAGGGACAGGTACTGGAGATACGCAGTATTTT	CASSSGTGTGDTQYF
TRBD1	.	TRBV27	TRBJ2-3	TGTGCCAGCAAAAGGGACAGGGATTTTCATACGCAGTATTTT	CASKRDRDFHTQYF
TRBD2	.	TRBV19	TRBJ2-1	TGTGCCAGTAGTACGGGACTAGCGGGGTTCAATGAGCAGTTCTTC	CASSTGLAGFNEQFF
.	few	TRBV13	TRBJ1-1	TGTGCCAGCAGCTTTGGTGCGGGAGAGGCTTTCTTT	CASSFGAGEAFF
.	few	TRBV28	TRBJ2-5	TGTGCCAGCAGTCTGCCGGCCGCGGGTGAGACCCAGTACTTC	CASSLPAAGETQYF
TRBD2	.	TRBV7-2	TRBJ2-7	TGTGCCAGCAGCTTAGGGGGCGGGAGCACCTACGAGCAGTACTTC	CASSLGGGSTYEQYF
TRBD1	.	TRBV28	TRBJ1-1	TGTGCCACCCACCGGGACAGGGCATGGAACACTGAAGCTTTCTTT	CATHRDRAWNTEAFF
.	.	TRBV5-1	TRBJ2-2	TGCGCCAGCAGCTGGAGTGACACCGGGGAGCTGTTTTTT	CASSWSDTGELFF
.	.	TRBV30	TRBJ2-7	TGTGCCTGGAGTGTAACCGGCCCCTCCTTTGGAGACGAGCAGTACTTC	CAWSVTGPSFGDEQYF
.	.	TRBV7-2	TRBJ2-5	TGTGCCAGCAGCCCCGTGTTGGGGGGAAGTGAGACCCAGTACTTC	CASSPVLGGSETQYF
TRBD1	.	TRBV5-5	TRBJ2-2	TGTGCCAGCAGCTACGGGACAGGGGGTCAGACCGGGGAGCTGTTTTTT	CASSYGTGGQTGELFF
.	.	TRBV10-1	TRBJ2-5	TGCGCCAGCAGAAAGGGAACCAATCGGGGGGAGACCCAGTACTTC	CASRKGTNRGETQYF
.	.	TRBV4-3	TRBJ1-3	TGCGCCAGCAGCCAGGGACAAGATTCGGGAAACACCATATATTTT	CASSQGQDSGNTIYF
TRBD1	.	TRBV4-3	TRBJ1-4	TGCGCCAGCAGCCAAGATGGGGACAGCGATGAAAAACTGTTTTTT	CASSQDGDSDEKLFF
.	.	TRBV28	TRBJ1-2	TGTGCCAGCAGTCTCGACAGGAAGAACTATGGCTACACCTTC	CASSLDRKNYGYTF
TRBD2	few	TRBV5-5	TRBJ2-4	TGTGCCAGCAGCTCACCCACCTCGGGAGGGGACATTCAGTACTTC	CASSSPTSGGDIQYF
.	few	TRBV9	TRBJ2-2	TGTGCCAGCAGCGTAGTCGGTAGCGGAAGGCCCGGGGAGCTGTTTTTT	CASSVVGSGRPGELFF
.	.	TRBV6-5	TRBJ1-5	TGTGCCAGCAGTTACTCAGCCAATCAGCCCCAGCATTTT	CASSYSANQPQHF
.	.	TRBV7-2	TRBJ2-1	TGTGCCAGCAGCGTCCAAGGGGATGAGCAGTTCTTC	CASSVQGDEQFF
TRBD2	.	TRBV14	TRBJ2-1	TGTGCCAGCAGTCCTAGCGGGAGGGTGAATGAGCAGTTCTTC	CASSPSGRVNEQFF
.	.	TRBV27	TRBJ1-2	TGTGCCAGCCGACCCACTCCACGCAAGGGGGTTGGTGGCTACACCTTC	CASRPTPRKGVGGYTF
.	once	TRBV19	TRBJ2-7	TGTGCCAGTAGTAAACGGACAGACTCCTACGAGCAGTACTTC	CASSKRTDSYEQYF
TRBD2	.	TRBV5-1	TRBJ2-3	TGCGCCAGCAGTCCGAGCGGGAGAAGTACAGATACGCAGTATTTT	CASSPSGRSTDTQYF
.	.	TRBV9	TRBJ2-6	TGTGCCAGCAGCGTAGAGCCCGCTGGGGCCAACGTCCTGACTTTC	CASSVEPAGANVLTF
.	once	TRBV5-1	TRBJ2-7	TGCGCCAGCAGCTTGGGGCAGGGAGGAGTCTCCTACGAGCAGTACTTC	CASSLGQGGVSYEQYF
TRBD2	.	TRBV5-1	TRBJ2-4	TGCGCCAGCAGCTTGGCCCCTAGCGGGGGGCTAGCCAAAAACATTCAGTACTTC	CASSLAPSGGLAKNIQYF
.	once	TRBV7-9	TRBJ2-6	TGTGCCAGCAGCTTCGTCAGATTAATGTCTGGGGCCAACGTCCTGACTTTC	CASSFVRLMSGANVLTF
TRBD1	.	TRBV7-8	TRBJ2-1	TGTGCCAGCAGCTCTGGACAGGGCCTAGAGCAGTTCTTC	CASSSGQGLEQFF
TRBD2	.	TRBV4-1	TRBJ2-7	TGCGCCAGTGGATTAGCGGGGAGGGACTACGAGCAGTACTTC	CASGLAGRDYEQYF
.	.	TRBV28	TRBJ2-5	TGTGCCAGCAGTCGAGGGTTACGGGTTGAGACCCAGTACTTC	CASSRGLRVETQYF
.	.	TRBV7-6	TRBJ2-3	TGTGCCAGCAGCTTAGCCGTCGAGCGGCACACAGATACGCAGTATTTT	CASSLAVERHTDTQYF
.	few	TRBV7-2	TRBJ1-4	TGTGCCAGCAGCTTATCCTCAACTAATGAAAAACTGTTTTTT	CASSLSSTNEKLFF
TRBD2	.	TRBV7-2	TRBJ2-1	TGTGCCAGCAGCGCCGCCGGGACTAGCAGATACAATGAGCAGTTCTTC	CASSAAGTSRYNEQFF
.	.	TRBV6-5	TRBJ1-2	TGTGCCAGCAGAGAACCCGGTAAAGATGGCTACACCTTC	CASREPGKDGYTF
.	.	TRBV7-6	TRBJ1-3	TGTGCCAGCAGCCCGTCGTCGGGAATCGGAAACACCATATATTTT	CASSPSSGIGNTIYF
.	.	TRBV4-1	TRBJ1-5	TGCGCCAGCAGCCAATCCCAGGGGATGACTCAGCCCCAGCATTTT	CASSQSQGMTQPQHF
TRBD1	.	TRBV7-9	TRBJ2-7	TGTGCCAGCAGCTCCCCCGGGACAGGGAGGGACTACGAGCAGTACTTC	CASSSPGTGRDYEQYF
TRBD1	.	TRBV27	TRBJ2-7	TGTGCCAGCAGTTTCCGGGACAGGGCAACCGAGCAGTACTTC	CASSFRDRATEQYF
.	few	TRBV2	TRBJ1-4	TGTGCCAGCAGTCTGCGCGAAAAACTGTTTTTT	CASSLREKLFF
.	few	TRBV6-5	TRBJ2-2	TGTGCCAGCAGAACCCGCAGCGGGGAGCTGTTTTTT	CASRTRSGELFF
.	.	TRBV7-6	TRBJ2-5	TGTGCCAGCAGCTTAGTGGTCCGAGGGACCCAGTACTTC	CASSLVVRGTQYF
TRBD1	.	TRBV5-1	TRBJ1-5	TGCGCCAGCCGCGAGGGGGACAGGGGAGCTCAGCCCCAGCATTTT	CASREGDRGAQPQHF
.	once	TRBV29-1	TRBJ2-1	TGCAGCGTTGACCTTCAAACCCCCCCGGCGGGGCAGTTCTTC	CSVDLQTPPAGQFF
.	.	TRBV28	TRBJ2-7	TGTGCCAGCACCTCAGGATCCTACGAGCAGTACTTC	CASTSGSYEQYF
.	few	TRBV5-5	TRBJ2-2	TGTGCCAGCAGCTTAGGGGTATTGTATGCCGGGGAGCTGTTTTTT	CASSLGVLYAGELFF
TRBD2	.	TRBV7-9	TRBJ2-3	TGTGCCAGCTATAGGGCGGGAGACAGAGATACGCAGTATTTT	CASYRAGDRDTQYF
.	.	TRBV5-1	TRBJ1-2	TGCGCCAGCAGCTTCCCGGACACCCTGTATGGCTACACCTTC	CASSFPDTLYGYTF